The following is a T cell receptor beta chain sequence with its context. These data come from a study of shared clonotypes between healthy human individuals. Healthy and HIV-negative, the adult donors had no recent acute infections or vaccinations. TCRdb keeps only in-frame clones here, not all; method: immunoSEQ multiplex PCR. The sample carries 2.3 million or so clones, over 90% recorded once. The CDR3 contains 17 residues. The germline CDR1 and CDR2 sequences are SGHTA and FQGNSA. V dropped 1 base and J dropped 0; count of bases not matched to a gene: 6. This chain uses TRBV7-2 with TRBJ2-4; TRBD2 matches at 7 bases. Sequenced sample: naive CD4+ T cells from PBMCs. Subset here: CD45RA+ positively selected. The source is a young man in good health. Some clones in this sample may be carry-over from other donors' samples. CDR3 sequence reads: CASSLGWWGGAKNIQYF. The CDR3, as DNA: TGTGCCAGCAGCTTAGGATGGTGGGGGGGAGCCAAAAACATTCAGTACTTC.